This TCR beta chain was sequenced for a study of blood T cell repertoires in COVID-19. Looking at the study overall: Samples representing acute and convalescent COVID-19 were sourced from the United States, Italy and Spain.

This clone was recorded a few times. Profiling relied on immunoSEQ multiplex PCR, and the TCRdb table lists in-frame clones only, not all of them. The sample lists under 200,000 clones, 85% to 90% occurring once. V dropped 0 bases and J dropped 2 bases, with 6 bases sitting between them. Germline CDR1 reads LNHNV; CDR2 reads YYDKDF (reference sequence). The CDR3 is made up of 14 amino acids. The TCR was taken from a man younger than 35 with acute or convalescent COVID-19. The genes are TRBV15 and TRBJ2-3; the D is unclear. Sequenced material: peripheral blood. The CDR3 reads CATSRDRFTDTQYF. As DNA, the CDR3 is TGTGCCACCAGCAGAGATCGGTTCACAGATACGCAGTATTTT.